These T cell receptor beta chains were read from a single sample in a study of blood T cell repertoires in COVID-19. Sequencing used immunoSEQ multiplex PCR; TCRdb keeps in-frame clones, though not all of them. The sample has some 240,000 clones, roughly 87% seen once. Sample: peripheral blood. The receptors were sampled from a man aged 55 to 70 who had recovered from COVID-19. The CDR3 runs from the conserved cysteine through the conserved F or W. The D gene is left open where the match is weak. Rows may omit the clone size; those that give it use once, few, many or a size class.

DNA: TGTGCCAGCAGCCCGGGACGAACAACACACAGGGAATTCCCCTACGAGCAGTACTTC; CDR3: CASSPGRTTHREFPYEQYF; J: TRBJ2-7; V: TRBV2; size: few; D: NA
DNA: TGCGCCAGCAAAGGGCAGGGGACCAAAAACATTCAGTACTTC; CDR3: CASKGQGTKNIQYF; J: TRBJ2-4; V: TRBV4-1; size: NA; D: NA
DNA: TGTGCCAGCAGCAGAGGACAGGGTTCAGCTTTCTTT; CDR3: CASSRGQGSAFF; J: TRBJ1-1; V: TRBV7-9; size: NA; D: TRBD1
DNA: TGTGCCAGCAGCAATAAGAAGGGACAGGGAGATGAAAAACTGTTTTTT; CDR3: CASSNKKGQGDEKLFF; J: TRBJ1-4; V: TRBV27; size: once; D: TRBD1
DNA: TGCGCCAGCAGCCTGGGACTAGCGGGGTCTCAAGATACGCAGTATTTT; CDR3: CASSLGLAGSQDTQYF; J: TRBJ2-3; V: TRBV5-1; size: NA; D: TRBD2
DNA: TGTGCCAGCTCACCGGCCGACGAGGCCCAGTACTTC; CDR3: CASSPADEAQYF; J: TRBJ2-5; V: TRBV18; size: NA; D: NA
DNA: TGTGCCACCAGTGATTTGAGAGCGGGGGGGCTCTACAATGAGCAGTTCTTC; CDR3: CATSDLRAGGLYNEQFF; J: TRBJ2-1; V: TRBV24-1; size: NA; D: TRBD2
DNA: TGTGCCAGCAGCTTAAGGGGGCCAACTAATGAAAAACTGTTTTTT; CDR3: CASSLRGPTNEKLFF; J: TRBJ1-4; V: TRBV5-5; size: NA; D: TRBD1
DNA: TGTGCCAGCAGCTTAGGGACAGGGGACACAGATACGCAGTATTTT; CDR3: CASSLGTGDTDTQYF; J: TRBJ2-3; V: TRBV11-2; size: NA; D: TRBD1
DNA: TGTGCCACCCGTCCCACGGGGTCGCCTTACAATGAGCAGTTCTTC; CDR3: CATRPTGSPYNEQFF; J: TRBJ2-1; V: TRBV24-1; size: NA; D: NA
DNA: TGTGCCAGTAGTATTCTTTCAGGGGGTGGAAATCAGCCCCAGCATTTT; CDR3: CASSILSGGGNQPQHF; J: TRBJ1-5; V: TRBV19; size: few; D: TRBD1
DNA: TGTGCCAGCAGCAACGCACAGGGCGGAGGCACCGGGGAGCTGTTTTTT; CDR3: CASSNAQGGGTGELFF; J: TRBJ2-2; V: TRBV7-9; size: NA; D: NA
DNA: TGTGCCACCAGTATAGGGGGGACAGGGGGCGGTCAGCCCCAGCATTTT; CDR3: CATSIGGTGGGQPQHF; J: TRBJ1-5; V: TRBV24-1; size: NA; D: TRBD1
DNA: TGTGCCAGCAGCTCCCTTAAAGACAGGGGGGGAAACACTGAAGCTTTCTTT; CDR3: CASSSLKDRGGNTEAFF; J: TRBJ1-1; V: TRBV11-2; size: NA; D: TRBD1
DNA: TGTGCCAGCAATCTGCGGGGTGCGGGCAATGAGCAGTTCTTC; CDR3: CASNLRGAGNEQFF; J: TRBJ2-1; V: TRBV2; size: NA; D: NA
DNA: TGTGCCAGCAGTTACTCCCCAGGGAGGGGGTACACCGGGGAGCTGTTTTTT; CDR3: CASSYSPGRGYTGELFF; J: TRBJ2-2; V: TRBV6-2/TRBV6-3; size: NA; D: NA
DNA: TGTGCCAGCAGCGTAGGGATTGGGAGCTACGAGCAGTACTTC; CDR3: CASSVGIGSYEQYF; J: TRBJ2-7; V: TRBV9; size: NA; D: NA
DNA: TGTGCCTGGGACAGGGGGCCGGGGAGCACTGAAGCTTTCTTT; CDR3: CAWDRGPGSTEAFF; J: TRBJ1-1; V: TRBV30; size: NA; D: TRBD1
DNA: TGTGCCAGCAGCTCGGGGACAGGGGGTCCCCATCAGCCCCAGCATTTT; CDR3: CASSSGTGGPHQPQHF; J: TRBJ1-5; V: TRBV5-6; size: NA; D: TRBD1
DNA: TGTGCCAGCAGCTTATCGGGAGCTCCTGGAAACACCATATATTTT; CDR3: CASSLSGAPGNTIYF; J: TRBJ1-3; V: TRBV11-2; size: NA; D: NA
DNA: TGTGCCAGCAGCTTACAGGTCCGACAAGGTAAATTGGTCTTC; CDR3: CASSLQVRQGKLVF; J: TRBJ2-1; V: TRBV11-2; size: NA; D: NA
DNA: TGTGCCAGCCTTATTATTGGACAGGGTATGGGCTACACCTTC; CDR3: CASLIIGQGMGYTF; J: TRBJ1-2; V: TRBV6-5; size: NA; D: TRBD1
DNA: TGCGCCAGCCTCCGCGGTGTGAACACTGAAGCTTTCTTT; CDR3: CASLRGVNTEAFF; J: TRBJ1-1; V: TRBV23-1; size: NA; D: NA
DNA: TGTGCCAGCGTTCGGACTAGCCCCGGGGAGCTGTTTTTT; CDR3: CASVRTSPGELFF; J: TRBJ2-2; V: TRBV12-3/TRBV12-4; size: NA; D: TRBD2
DNA: TGTGCCAGCAGCTTGGATAGAGGTCGCTATGGCTACACCTTC; CDR3: CASSLDRGRYGYTF; J: TRBJ1-2; V: TRBV5-5; size: NA; D: NA
DNA: TGTGCCAGCACCCGGGGACAGAGTGTCTCACCCCTCCACTTT; CDR3: CASTRGQSVSPLHF; J: TRBJ1-6; V: TRBV5-4; size: NA; D: TRBD1
DNA: TGTGCCAGTAGCACTGAGGACTACGAGCAGTACTTC; CDR3: CASSTEDYEQYF; J: TRBJ2-7; V: TRBV19; size: NA; D: NA
DNA: TGTGCCAGCAGCTCAAACAGGGGGCAGGGAGAGACCCAGTACTTC; CDR3: CASSSNRGQGETQYF; J: TRBJ2-5; V: TRBV7-9; size: once; D: TRBD1
DNA: TGTGCCAGCAGTCGACAGCGAAGTCAGCCCCAGCATTTT; CDR3: CASSRQRSQPQHF; J: TRBJ1-5; V: TRBV12-3/TRBV12-4; size: NA; D: NA